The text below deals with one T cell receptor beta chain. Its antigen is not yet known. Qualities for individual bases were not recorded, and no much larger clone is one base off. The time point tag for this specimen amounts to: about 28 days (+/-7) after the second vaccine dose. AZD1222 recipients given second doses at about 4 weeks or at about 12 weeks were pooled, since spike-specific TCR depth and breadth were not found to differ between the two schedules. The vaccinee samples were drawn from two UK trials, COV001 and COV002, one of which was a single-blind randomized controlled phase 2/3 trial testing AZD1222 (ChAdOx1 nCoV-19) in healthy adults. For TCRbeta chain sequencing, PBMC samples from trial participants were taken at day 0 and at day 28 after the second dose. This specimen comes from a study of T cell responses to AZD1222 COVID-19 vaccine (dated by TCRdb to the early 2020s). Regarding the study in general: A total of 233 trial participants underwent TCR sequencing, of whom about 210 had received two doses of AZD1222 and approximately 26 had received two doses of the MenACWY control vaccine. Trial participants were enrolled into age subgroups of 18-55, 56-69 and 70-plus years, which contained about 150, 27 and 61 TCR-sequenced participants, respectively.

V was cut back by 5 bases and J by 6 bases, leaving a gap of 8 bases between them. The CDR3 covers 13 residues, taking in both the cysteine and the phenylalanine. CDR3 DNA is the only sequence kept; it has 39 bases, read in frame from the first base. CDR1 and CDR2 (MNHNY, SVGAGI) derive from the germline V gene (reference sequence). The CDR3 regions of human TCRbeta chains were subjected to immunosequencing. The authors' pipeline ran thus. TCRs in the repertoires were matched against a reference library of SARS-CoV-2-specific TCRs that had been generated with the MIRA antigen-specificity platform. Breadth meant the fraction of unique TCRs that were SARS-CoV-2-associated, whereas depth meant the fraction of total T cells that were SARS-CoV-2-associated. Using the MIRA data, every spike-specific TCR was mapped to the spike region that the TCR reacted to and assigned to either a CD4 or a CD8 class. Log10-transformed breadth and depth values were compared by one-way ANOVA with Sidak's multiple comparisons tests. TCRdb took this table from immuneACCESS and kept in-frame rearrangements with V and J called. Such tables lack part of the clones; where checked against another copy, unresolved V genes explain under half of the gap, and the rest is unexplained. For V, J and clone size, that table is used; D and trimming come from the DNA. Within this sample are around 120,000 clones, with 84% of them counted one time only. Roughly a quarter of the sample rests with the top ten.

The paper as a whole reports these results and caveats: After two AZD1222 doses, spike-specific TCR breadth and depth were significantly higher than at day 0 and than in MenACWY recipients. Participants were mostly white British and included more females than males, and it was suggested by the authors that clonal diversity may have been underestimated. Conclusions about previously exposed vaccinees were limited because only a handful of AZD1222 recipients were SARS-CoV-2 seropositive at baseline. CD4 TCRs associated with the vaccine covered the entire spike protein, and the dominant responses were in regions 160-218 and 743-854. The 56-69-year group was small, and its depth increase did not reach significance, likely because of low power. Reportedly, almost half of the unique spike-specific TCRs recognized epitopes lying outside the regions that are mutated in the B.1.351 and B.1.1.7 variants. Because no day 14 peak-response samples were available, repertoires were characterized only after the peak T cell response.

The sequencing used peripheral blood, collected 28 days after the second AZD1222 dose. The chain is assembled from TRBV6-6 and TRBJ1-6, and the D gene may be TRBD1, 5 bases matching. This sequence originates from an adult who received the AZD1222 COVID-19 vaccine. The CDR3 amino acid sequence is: CASSPGFNSPLHF. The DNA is TGTGCCAGCAGTCCAGGGTTTAATTCACCCCTCCACTTT.